The T cell receptor (beta chain) described here comes from a study of CD8 T cells in ankylosing spondylitis. To note about this clonotype: Antigen specificity is unknown. One end of the junction does not line up with germline, which may come from a read error.

Regarding the study as a whole: Characteristic of ankylosing spondylitis blood, it appeared, was a TCR beta motif comprising several highly homologous variants.

The CDR3 is 15 residues long. The germline gives CDR1 MGHRA, CDR2 YSYEKL. Researchers built TCR beta libraries using quantitative 5'-RACE with molecular barcodes. TCRdb called the 5' RACE reads again in MiXCR, with one record for every CDR3 protein. The repertoire holds roughly 300,000 distinct CDR3 sequences, with 6.5% to 10% as singletons. The J gene is TRBJ2-7, the V gene TRBV4-1; no definite D call. Sequencing was done on a sample of blood, either unsorted or a sorted T cell fraction (not recorded which). The clonotype originates from a male donor with ankylosing spondylitis. The CDR3 region is CASSQDSAQFYEQHF. The DNA for the CDR3 is TGCGCCAGCAGCCAAGATTCGGCACAATTCTACGAGCAGCACTTC.